Described below is a single T cell receptor beta chain sequence and its context. TCRdb re-derived calls from the 5' RACE reads in MiXCR, one entry per CDR3 protein. The sample shows around 570,000 distinct CDR3 sequences, more than 9% of them seen only once. This sample stems from a study of identical twins. From germline, CDR1 is MNHEY and CDR2 SVGEGT. CDR3 length equals 15 residues. The trim removed 10 bases at V and 5 bases at J, leaving 14 bases unmatched. These sequences were also reported in another study, on yellow fever vaccine responses in identical twins.

Sequenced: PBMCs. V usage is TRBV6-2 or TRBV6-3 and J usage is TRBJ2-7; 10 positions match TRBD1. This TCR derives from a woman aged 18-29 years in good health. The CDR3 bases are TGTGCCACCGTCCAATCCGGGACAGGGGTGCACGAGCAGTACTTC. Protein sequence: CATVQSGTGVHEQYF.